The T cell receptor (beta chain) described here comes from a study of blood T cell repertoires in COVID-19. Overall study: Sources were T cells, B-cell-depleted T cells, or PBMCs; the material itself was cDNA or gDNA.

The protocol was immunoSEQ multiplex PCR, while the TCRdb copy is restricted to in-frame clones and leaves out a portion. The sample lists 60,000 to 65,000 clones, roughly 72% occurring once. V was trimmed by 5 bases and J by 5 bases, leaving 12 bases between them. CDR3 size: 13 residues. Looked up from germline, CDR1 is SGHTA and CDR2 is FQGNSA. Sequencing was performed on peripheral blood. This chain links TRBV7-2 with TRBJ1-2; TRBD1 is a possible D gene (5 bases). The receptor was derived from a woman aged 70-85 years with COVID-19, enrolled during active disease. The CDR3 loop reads CASSPTGGYGYTF. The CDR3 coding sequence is TGTGCCAGCAGCCCGACGGGGGGGTATGGCTACACCTTC.